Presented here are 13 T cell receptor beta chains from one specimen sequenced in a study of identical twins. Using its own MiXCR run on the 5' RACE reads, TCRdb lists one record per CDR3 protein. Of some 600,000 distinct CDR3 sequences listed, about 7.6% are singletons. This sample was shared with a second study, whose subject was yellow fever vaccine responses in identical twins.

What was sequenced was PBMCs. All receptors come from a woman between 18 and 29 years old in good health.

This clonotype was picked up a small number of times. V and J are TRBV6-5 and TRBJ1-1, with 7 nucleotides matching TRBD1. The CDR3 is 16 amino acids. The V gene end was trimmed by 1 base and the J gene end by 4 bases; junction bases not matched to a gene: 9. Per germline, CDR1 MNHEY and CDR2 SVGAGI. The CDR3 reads CASSYLTGVGPTEAFF. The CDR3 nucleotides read TGTGCCAGCAGTTACTTAACAGGGGTTGGCCCCACTGAAGCTTTCTTT.

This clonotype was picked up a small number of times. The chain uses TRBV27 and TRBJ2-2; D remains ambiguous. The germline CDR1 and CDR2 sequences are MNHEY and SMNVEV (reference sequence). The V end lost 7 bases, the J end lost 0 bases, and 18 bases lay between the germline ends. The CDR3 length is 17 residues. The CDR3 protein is CASTYHLTSANTGELFF. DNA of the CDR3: TGTGCCAGCACCTACCACTTAACGTCGGCGAACACCGGGGAGCTGTTTTTT.

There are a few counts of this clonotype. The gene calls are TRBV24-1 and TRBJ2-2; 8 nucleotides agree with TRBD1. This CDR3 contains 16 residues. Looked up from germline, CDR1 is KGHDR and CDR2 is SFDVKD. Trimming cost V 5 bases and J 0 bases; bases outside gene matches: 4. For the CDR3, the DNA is TGTGCCACCAGTGCCATGGGACAGGCGAACACCGGGGAGCTGTTTTTT. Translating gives CATSAMGQANTGELFF.

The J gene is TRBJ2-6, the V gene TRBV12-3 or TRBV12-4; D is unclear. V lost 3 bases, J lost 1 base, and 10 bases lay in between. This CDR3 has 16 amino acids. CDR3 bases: TGTGCCAGCAGTTTTTTTGGTGGGTCTGGGGCCAACGTCCTGACTTTC. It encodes CASSFFGGSGANVLTF.

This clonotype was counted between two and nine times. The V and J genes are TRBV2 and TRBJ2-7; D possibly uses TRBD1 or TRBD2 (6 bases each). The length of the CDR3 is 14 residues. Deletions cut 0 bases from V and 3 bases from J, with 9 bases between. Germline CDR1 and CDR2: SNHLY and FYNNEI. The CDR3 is CASSEAGGSYEQYF. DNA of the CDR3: TGTGCCAGCAGTGAAGCCGGGGGCAGCTACGAGCAGTACTTC.

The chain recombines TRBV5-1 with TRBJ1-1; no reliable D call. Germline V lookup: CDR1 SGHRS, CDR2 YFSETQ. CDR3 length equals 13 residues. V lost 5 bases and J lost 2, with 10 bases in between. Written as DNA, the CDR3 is TGCGCCAGCAGAGCAGCCACTAACACTGAAGCTTTCTTT. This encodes CASRAATNTEAFF.

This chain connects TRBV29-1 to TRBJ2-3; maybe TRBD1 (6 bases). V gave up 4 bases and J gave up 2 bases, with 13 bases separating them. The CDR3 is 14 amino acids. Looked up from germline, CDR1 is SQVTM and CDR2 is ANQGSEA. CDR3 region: CSVGEGQSTDTQYF. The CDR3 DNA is TGCAGCGTTGGAGAAGGACAGTCCACAGATACGCAGTATTTT.

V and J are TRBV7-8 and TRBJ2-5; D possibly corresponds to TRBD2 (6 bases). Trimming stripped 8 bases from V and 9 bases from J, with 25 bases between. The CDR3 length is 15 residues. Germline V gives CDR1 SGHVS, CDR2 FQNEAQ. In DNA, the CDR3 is TGTGCCAGCGGACAAGCGGGTTACCAAAGTTTGGCCCAGTACTTC. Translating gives CASGQAGYQSLAQYF.

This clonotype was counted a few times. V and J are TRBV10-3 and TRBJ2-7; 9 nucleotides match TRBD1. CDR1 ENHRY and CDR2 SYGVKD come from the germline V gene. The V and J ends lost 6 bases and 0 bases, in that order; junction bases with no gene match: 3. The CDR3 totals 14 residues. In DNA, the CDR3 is TGTGCCATCAGAGGGACAGGGAGCTCCTACGAGCAGTACTTC. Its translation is CAIRGTGSSYEQYF.

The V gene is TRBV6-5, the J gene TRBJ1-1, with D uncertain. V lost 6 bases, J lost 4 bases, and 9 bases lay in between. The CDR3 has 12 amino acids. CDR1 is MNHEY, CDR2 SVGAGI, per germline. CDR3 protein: CASRKVATEAFF. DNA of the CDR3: TGTGCCAGCAGGAAAGTGGCCACTGAAGCTTTCTTT.

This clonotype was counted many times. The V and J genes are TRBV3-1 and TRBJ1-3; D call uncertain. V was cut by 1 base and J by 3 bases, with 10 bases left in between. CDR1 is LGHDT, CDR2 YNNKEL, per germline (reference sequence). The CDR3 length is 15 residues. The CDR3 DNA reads TGTGCCAGCAGCCAAGGGGCAGGCCTTGGAAACACCATATATTTT. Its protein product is CASSQGAGLGNTIYF. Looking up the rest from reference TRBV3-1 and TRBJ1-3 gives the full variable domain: DTAVSQTPKYLVTQMGNDKSIKCEQNLGHDTMYWYKQDSKKFLKIMFSYNNKELIINETVPNRFSPKSPDKAHLNLHINSLELGDSAVYFCASSQGAGLGNTIYFGEGSWLTVV.

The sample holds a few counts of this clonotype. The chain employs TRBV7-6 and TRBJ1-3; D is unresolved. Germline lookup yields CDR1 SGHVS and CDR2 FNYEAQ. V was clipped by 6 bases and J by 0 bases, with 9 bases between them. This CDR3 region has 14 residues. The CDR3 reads CASRPGPSGNTIYF. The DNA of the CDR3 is TGTGCCAGCAGGCCGGGTCCCTCTGGAAACACCATATATTTT.

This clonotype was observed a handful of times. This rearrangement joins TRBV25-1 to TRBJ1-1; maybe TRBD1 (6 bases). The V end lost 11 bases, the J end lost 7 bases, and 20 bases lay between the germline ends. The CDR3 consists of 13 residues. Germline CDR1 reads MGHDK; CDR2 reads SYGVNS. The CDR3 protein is CAPIPAGAFEAFF. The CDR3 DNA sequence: TGTGCCCCCATTCCCGCAGGGGCATTTGAAGCTTTCTTT.